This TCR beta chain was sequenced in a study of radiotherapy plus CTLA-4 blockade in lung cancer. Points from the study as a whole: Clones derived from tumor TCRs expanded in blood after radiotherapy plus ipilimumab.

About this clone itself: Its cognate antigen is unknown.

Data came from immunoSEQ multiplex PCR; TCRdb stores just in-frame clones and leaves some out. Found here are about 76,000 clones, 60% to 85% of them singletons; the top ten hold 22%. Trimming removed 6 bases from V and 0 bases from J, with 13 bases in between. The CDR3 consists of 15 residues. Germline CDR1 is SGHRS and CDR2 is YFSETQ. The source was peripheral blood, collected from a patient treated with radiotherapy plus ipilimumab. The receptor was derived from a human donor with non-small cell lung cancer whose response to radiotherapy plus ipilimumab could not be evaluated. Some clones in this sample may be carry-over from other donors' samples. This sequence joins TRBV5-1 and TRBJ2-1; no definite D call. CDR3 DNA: TGCGCCAGCACCCAGACTCCCAGCTCCTACAATGAGCAGTTCTTC. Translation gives CASTQTPSSYNEQFF.